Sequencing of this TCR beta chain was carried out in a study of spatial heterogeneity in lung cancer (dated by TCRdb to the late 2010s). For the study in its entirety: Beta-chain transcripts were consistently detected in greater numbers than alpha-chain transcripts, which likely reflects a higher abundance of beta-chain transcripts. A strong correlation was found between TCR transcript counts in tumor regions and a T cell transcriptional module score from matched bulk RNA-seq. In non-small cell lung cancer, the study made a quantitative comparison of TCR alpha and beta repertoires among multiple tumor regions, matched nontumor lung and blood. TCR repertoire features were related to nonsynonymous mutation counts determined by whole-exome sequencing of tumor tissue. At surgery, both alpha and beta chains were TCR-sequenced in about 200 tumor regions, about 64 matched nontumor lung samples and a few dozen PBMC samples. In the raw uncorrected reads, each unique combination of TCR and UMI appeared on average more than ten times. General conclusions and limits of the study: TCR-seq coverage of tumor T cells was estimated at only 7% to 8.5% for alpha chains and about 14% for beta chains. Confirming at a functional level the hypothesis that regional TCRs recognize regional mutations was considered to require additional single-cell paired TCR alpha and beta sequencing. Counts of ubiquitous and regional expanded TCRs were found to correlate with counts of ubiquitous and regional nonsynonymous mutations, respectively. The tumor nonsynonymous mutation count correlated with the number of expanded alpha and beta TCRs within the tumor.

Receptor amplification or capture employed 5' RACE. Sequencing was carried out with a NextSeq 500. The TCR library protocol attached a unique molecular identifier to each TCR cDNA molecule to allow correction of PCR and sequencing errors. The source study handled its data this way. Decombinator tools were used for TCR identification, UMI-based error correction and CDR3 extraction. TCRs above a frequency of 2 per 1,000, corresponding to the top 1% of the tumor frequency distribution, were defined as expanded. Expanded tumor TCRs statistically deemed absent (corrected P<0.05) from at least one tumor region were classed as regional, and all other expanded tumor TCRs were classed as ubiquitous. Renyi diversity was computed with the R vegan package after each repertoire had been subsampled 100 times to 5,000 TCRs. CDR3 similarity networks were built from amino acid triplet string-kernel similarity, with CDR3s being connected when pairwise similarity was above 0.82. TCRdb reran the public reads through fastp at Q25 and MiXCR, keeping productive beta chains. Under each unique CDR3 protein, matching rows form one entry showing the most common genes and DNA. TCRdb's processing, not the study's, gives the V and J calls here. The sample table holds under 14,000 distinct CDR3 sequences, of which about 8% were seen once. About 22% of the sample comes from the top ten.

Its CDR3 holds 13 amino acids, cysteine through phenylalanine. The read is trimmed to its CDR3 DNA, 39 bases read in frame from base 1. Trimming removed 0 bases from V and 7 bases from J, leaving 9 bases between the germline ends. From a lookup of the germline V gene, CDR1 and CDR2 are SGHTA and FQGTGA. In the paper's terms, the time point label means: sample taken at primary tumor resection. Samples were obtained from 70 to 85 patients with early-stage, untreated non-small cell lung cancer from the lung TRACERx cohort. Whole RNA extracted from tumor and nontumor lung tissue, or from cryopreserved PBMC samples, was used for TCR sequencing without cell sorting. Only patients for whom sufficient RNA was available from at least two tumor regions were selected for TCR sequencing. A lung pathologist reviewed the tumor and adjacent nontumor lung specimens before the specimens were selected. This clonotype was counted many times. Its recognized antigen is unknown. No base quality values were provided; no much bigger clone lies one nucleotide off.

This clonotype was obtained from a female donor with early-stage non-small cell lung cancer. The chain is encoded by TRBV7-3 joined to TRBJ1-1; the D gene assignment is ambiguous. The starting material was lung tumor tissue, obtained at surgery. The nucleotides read TGTGCCAGCAGCTTAACGGTAACCAGTGAAGCTTTCTTT. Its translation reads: CASSLTVTSEAFF.